This T cell receptor (beta chain) was documented in a study of OX40 agonist ivuxolimab in advanced cancers. The protocol was immunoSEQ multiplex PCR, while the TCRdb copy is restricted to in-frame clones and leaves out a portion. The data hold 100,000 to 150,000 clones, with around 93% observed a single time. Autoimmune disease history or systemic immunosuppression barred patients. CDR1 is SGDLS and CDR2 is YYNGEE in the germline V gene. The CDR3 loop spans 15 amino acids. Germline trimming cut 0 bases from V and 4 bases from J; bases unmatched to any gene: 2. This specimen consisted of CD4+ or CD8+ T cells sorted from blood, obtained in a trial of the OX40 agonist ivuxolimab. The TCR comes from an adult with an advanced solid tumor such as melanoma, head and neck, liver or kidney cancer. The genes are TRBV9 and TRBJ2-1; the match to TRBD2 covers 9 bases. CDR3 bases: TGTGCCAGCAGCGTAGACGCGGGAGGGTACAATGAGCAGTTCTTC. It encodes CASSVDAGGYNEQFF.